Ten or more counts support the clone carrying this T cell receptor (beta chain). The source material, RNA transcripts, was used to amplify TCR beta CDR3 regions. The HTBI primer set drove a first-round RT-PCR of the TCR CDR3. MiXCR was run by TCRdb on the multiplex PCR reads, yielding one entry per CDR3 protein. The sample consists of about 420,000 distinct CDR3 sequences, around 14% of them appearing once. This sample is part of a study of T cells in Graves' hyperthyroidism and ophthalmopathy. Germline V CDR1 and CDR2: LGHDT, YNNKEL (reference sequence). Trimming stripped 0 bases from V and 3 bases from J, with 0 bases between. The CDR3 length is 12 residues. No progression to ophthalmopathy during 18 months of follow-up defined stable disease. The PBMCs studied were ones that came from about 10 ml fresh peripheral blood.

Specimen: blood. The chain couples TRBV3-1 to TRBJ1-3, with D hard to call. This TCR derives from a woman between 18 and 30 years old with Graves' hyperthyroidism. CDR3: CASSQDGNTIYF. In DNA form, the CDR3 reads TGTGCCAGCAGCCAAGATGGAAACACCATATATTTT. The entire variable domain, with the rest obtained from reference TRBV3-1 and TRBJ1-3, is as follows: DTAVSQTPKYLVTQMGNDKSIKCEQNLGHDTMYWYKQDSKKFLKIMFSYNNKELIINETVPNRFSPKSPDKAHLNLHINSLELGDSAVYFCASSQDGNTIYFGEGSWLTVV.